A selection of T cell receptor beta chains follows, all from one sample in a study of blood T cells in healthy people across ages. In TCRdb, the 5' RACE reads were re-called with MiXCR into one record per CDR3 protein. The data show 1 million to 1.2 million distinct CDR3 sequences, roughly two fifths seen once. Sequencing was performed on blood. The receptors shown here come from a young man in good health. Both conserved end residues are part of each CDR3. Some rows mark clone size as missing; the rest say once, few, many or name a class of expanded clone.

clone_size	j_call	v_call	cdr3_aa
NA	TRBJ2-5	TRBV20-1	CSVTPVGGNQETQYF
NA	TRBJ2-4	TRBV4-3	CASSLELRAENIQYF
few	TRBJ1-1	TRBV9	CASSVGDTQGTEAFF
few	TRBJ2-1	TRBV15	CATSRLANRNEQFF
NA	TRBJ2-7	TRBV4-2	CASSQDVGQGYDGQYF
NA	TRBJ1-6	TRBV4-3	CASSQGGLFSSPLHF
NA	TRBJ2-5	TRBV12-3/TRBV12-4	CASSLLSRGRSGKTQYF
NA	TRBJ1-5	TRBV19	CASSIGQGHQPQHF
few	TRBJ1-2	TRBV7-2	CASSLINTYGYTF
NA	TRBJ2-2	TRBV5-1	CASSLLSDSNTGELFF
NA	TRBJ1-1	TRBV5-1	CASSVVGGDTEAFF
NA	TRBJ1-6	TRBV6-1	CASSGKDSSYNSPLHF
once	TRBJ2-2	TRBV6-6	CASSYGNKEANTGELFF
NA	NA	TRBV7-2	CASSLRGGTSGDFYEQYF
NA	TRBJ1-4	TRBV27	CASSLGPPRDRDREKLFF
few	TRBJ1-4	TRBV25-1	CASSDRAPSEKLFF
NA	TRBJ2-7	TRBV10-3	CAIRTIGIYEQYF
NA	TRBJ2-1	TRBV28	CAIRGGLVNEQFF
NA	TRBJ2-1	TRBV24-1	CATSNSRGSSYNEQFF
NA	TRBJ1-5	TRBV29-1	CSVAWASNQPQHF
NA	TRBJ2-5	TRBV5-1	CASRNPDRGGNQETQYF
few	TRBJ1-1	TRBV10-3	CAIGAITGVTETFF
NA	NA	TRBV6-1	CASSEFSGGSYNEQYF
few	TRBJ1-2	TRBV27	CASSLSPTGGGHGYTF
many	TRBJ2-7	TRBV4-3	CASSPTSGDYEQYF
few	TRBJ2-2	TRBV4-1	CASSQGLAGLNTGELFF
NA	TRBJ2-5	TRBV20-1	CSAIRGDPQETQYF
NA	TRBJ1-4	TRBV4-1	CASSLREVREKLFF
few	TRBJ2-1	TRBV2	CASSGADNEQFF
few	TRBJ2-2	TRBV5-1	CASSEGGANTGELFF
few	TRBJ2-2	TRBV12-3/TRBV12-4	CASSFIPGELFF
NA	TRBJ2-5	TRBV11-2	CASSLRSRGEETQYF
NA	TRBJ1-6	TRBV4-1	CASSQAPLEVTDNSPLHF
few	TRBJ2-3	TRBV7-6	CASSLGTSGGITDTQYF
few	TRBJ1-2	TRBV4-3	CASCQVGRGLYGYTF
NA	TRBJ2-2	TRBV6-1	CASSETWGAGELFF
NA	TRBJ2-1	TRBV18	CASSPGTGFSYNEQFF
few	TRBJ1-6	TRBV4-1	CASSQVRTGDNSPLHF
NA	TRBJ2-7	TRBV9	CASSVGDTYNEQYF